The rows below give T cell receptor beta chains drawn from one sample of a study of shared clonotypes between healthy human individuals. The repertoire was sequenced with immunoSEQ multiplex PCR; TCRdb's copy has only in-frame clones and lacks some. The sample lists more than 550,000 clones, just over 90% occurring once. The specimen was naive CD8+ T cells sorted from blood. These receptor sequences come from a man aged 30 to 45 in good health. The CDR3 runs from the conserved cysteine through the conserved F or W. D genes are given only for firm matches. Clone size is given for some rows only: seen once, a few or many times, or a class if the clone is expanded.

j_call clone_size d_call v_call cdr3_aa cdr3_nt
TRBJ2-1 . TRBD2 TRBV11-3 CASSLESSGSLGDGNEQFF TGTGCCAGCAGCTTAGAGTCTAGCGGGAGCTTGGGAGACGGCAATGAGCAGTTCTTC
TRBJ1-5 . TRBD1 TRBV6-1 CASSSGTGYGQPQHF TGTGCCAGCAGCTCCGGGACAGGGTATGGTCAGCCCCAGCATTTT
TRBJ2-3 . . TRBV10-3 CAISGGPDTDTQYF TGTGCCATCAGTGGGGGTCCGGACACAGATACGCAGTATTTT
TRBJ2-2 few . TRBV27 CASSLSGKGTGELFF TGTGCCAGCAGTTTATCGGGGAAAGGAACCGGGGAGCTGTTTTTT
TRBJ2-7 . . TRBV5-5 CASSSGPTRLVGRYEQYF TGTGCCAGCAGCTCGGGGCCTACGAGACTAGTTGGTAGGTACGAGCAGTACTTC
TRBJ1-5 once . TRBV25-1 CASSPIRLNQPQHF TGTGCCAGCTCTCCGATTCGACTTAATCAGCCCCAGCATTTT
TRBJ2-1 . . TRBV30 CAWSYSPGQGEQFF TGTGCCTGGAGCTACTCGCCAGGGCAGGGTGAGCAGTTCTTC
TRBJ2-7 . TRBD2 TRBV10-3 CAIKASGSAYEQYF TGTGCCATCAAGGCTAGCGGGAGTGCCTACGAGCAGTACTTC
TRBJ2-7 once . TRBV29-1 CSVADRYEQYF TGCAGCGTCGCCGACAGGTACGAGCAGTACTTC
TRBJ2-7 . TRBD1 TRBV28 CASSPNRDRGREQYF TGTGCCAGCAGTCCTAATCGGGACAGGGGGCGCGAGCAGTACTTC
TRBJ2-1 . . TRBV20-1 CSATTGHEQFF TGCAGTGCTACGACAGGTCATGAGCAGTTCTTC
TRBJ2-7 . . TRBV4-2 CASSQEFSGYYEQYF TGTGCCAGCAGCCAAGAGTTTAGCGGTTATTACGAGCAGTACTTC
TRBJ2-7 . . TRBV27 CASSGTVGFHEQYF TGTGCCAGCAGCGGGACGGTAGGCTTCCACGAGCAGTACTTC
TRBJ2-7 . TRBD2 TRBV2 CASSQTAGDDHEQYF TGTGCCAGCAGTCAGACAGCGGGAGACGACCACGAGCAGTACTTC
TRBJ2-7 . TRBD1 TRBV7-2 CASSLGTGGAEQYF TGTGCCAGCAGCCTCGGGACAGGGGGCGCCGAGCAGTACTTC
TRBJ2-7 . . TRBV6-4 CASSVGPGTSYEQYF TGTGCCAGCAGTGTTGGTCCAGGGACCTCCTACGAGCAGTACTTC
TRBJ1-2 . . TRBV2 CASYIDRSSYTF TGTGCCAGCTACATTGACAGGAGCAGCTACACCTTC
TRBJ1-5 . . TRBV4-3 CASSPTLGSVSNQPQHF TGCGCCAGCAGCCCCACCTTAGGCTCGGTTAGCAATCAGCCCCAGCATTTT
TRBJ2-6 . TRBD1 TRBV7-9 CASPRVGTGLSGANVLTF TGTGCCAGCCCCCGGGTAGGGACAGGACTCTCTGGGGCCAACGTCCTGACTTTC
TRBJ2-5 once . TRBV7-4 CASSRSSAQETQYF TGTGCCAGCAGCCGAAGTAGCGCCCAAGAGACCCAGTACTTC
TRBJ2-7 . . TRBV27 CASSLGSDYEQYF TGTGCCAGCAGTTTGGGGAGCGACTACGAGCAGTACTTC
TRBJ2-7 . . TRBV30 CAWTVNRPEQYF TGTGCCTGGACCGTTAACCGCCCCGAGCAGTACTTC
TRBJ2-3 . TRBD2 TRBV4-3 CASDSGSVGDTQYF TGCGCCAGCGATAGCGGGAGCGTGGGAGATACGCAGTATTTT
TRBJ2-7 . . TRBV27 CASRAGAGDYYEQYF TGTGCCAGCAGAGCCGGGGCAGGGGACTACTACGAGCAGTACTTC
TRBJ2-5 . TRBD2 TRBV13 CASSLEGLAGQETQYF TGTGCCAGCAGCTTAGAAGGACTAGCGGGCCAAGAGACCCAGTACTTC
TRBJ2-3 few . TRBV9 CASGDTQYF TGTGCCAGCGGAGATACGCAGTATTTT
TRBJ2-7 . . TRBV7-8 CATLGQRSYEQYF TGTGCCACCTTAGGACAGCGCTCCTACGAGCAGTACTTC
TRBJ1-2 . . TRBV10-3 CAISESYRVLNGYTF TGTGCCATCAGTGAGTCGTATAGGGTTTTAAATGGCTACACCTTC
TRBJ1-5 . . TRBV27 CAIARAEGQPQHF TGTGCCATAGCCCGGGCGGAGGGTCAGCCCCAGCATTTT
TRBJ2-1 . . TRBV6-1 CASSTMDEQFF TGTGCCAGCAGCACAATGGATGAGCAGTTCTTC
TRBJ2-7 . . TRBV5-1 CASSFAGSGYEQYF TGCGCCAGCAGCTTTGCCGGGAGCGGTTACGAGCAGTACTTC
TRBJ1-2 . TRBD1 TRBV6-6 CASSLGQPYGYTF TGTGCCAGCAGTTTGGGACAGCCCTATGGCTACACCTTC
TRBJ1-4 . . TRBV5-1 CASSSKGRGLEDEKLFF TGCGCCAGCAGCTCTAAGGGACGGGGCCTGGAGGATGAAAAACTGTTTTTT
TRBJ1-1 . . TRBV27 CASSLEWDTEAFF TGTGCCAGCAGTTTAGAATGGGACACTGAAGCTTTCTTT
TRBJ2-3 once TRBD2 TRBV9 CASSPGLEVRDTQYF TGTGCCAGCAGCCCGGGACTAGAAGTCCGCGATACGCAGTATTTT
TRBJ1-2 few . TRBV2 CASSNVGGTNYGYTF TGTGCCAGCAGTAACGTGGGCGGGACTAACTATGGCTACACCTTC
TRBJ2-1 . TRBD2 TRBV7-2 CASSGAGAWQFF TGTGCCAGCAGCGGAGCGGGGGCGTGGCAGTTCTTC
TRBJ2-1 . TRBD2 TRBV7-9 CASSLARLAGNEQFF TGTGCCAGCAGCTTAGCGAGACTAGCGGGTAATGAGCAGTTCTTC
TRBJ1-2 . . TRBV5-3 CARSLRLGTGYGYTF TGTGCCAGAAGCTTACGGCTGGGAACGGGATACGGCTACACCTTC
TRBJ2-3 . . TRBV5-8 CANPRPGATTDTQYF TGTGCCAACCCACGACCAGGGGCTACCACAGATACGCAGTATTTT
TRBJ2-7 . . TRBV29-1 CSAGGGVTYEQYF TGCAGCGCCGGAGGGGGGGTGACCTACGAGCAGTACTTC
TRBJ2-4 . . TRBV4-3 CASSQDRAGEGIQYF TGCGCCAGCAGCCAAGACCGGGCCGGGGAAGGCATTCAGTACTTC